The 6 T cell receptor beta chains given below trace back to one sample, sequenced in a study of blood T cell repertoires in COVID-19. Clones were sequenced by immunoSEQ multiplex PCR, and TCRdb holds only the in-frame ones, with some missing. The sample comprises 180,000 or so clones, roughly 85% of which are singletons, and around 5.2% rests with the top ten. The sequenced material came from peripheral blood. The receptors shown here come from a woman older than 75 with acute or convalescent COVID-19.

CDR3 DNA: TGTGCCAGCTCACCGACGGGACTAGGGCCCCAGGAGACCCAGTACTTC. It encodes CASSPTGLGPQETQYF. This chain links TRBV18 with TRBJ2-5, with 8 positions matching TRBD2. V shed 3 bases and J 5 bases; nucleotides not matched to a gene: 11. The CDR3 has 16 amino acids. Per germline, CDR1 KGHSH and CDR2 LQKENI. The complete variable domain, with remaining parts taken from reference TRBV18 and TRBJ2-5, reads NAGVMQNPRHLVRRRGQEARLRCSPMKGHSHVYWYRQLPEEGLKFMVYLQKENIIDESGMPKERFSAEFPKEGPSILRIQQVVRGDSAAYFCASSPTGLGPQETQYFGPGTRLLVL.

CDR3 protein: CASSLGAGGLNEQFF. CDR3 in DNA: TGCGCCAGCAGCTTGGGAGCGGGAGGGTTGAATGAGCAGTTCTTC. This chain joins TRBV5-1 and TRBJ2-1; 10 bases are a match to TRBD2. Losses at the gene ends were 0 bases for V and 7 bases for J; bases not matched to a gene: 4. CDR3 length: 15 amino acids. Germline loops: CDR1 SGHRS, CDR2 YFSETQ.

This clone was observed once. The chain uses TRBV4-3 and TRBJ2-7; 9 bases line up with TRBD1. This CDR3 has 17 residues. Germline CDR1 reads LGHNA; CDR2 reads YSLEER. After removal of 0 bases from V and 2 bases from J, the junction contained 8 bases not matched to a gene. Written as DNA, the CDR3 is TGCGCCAGCAGCCAAGATTTTTGGGGACAGGGTCCCTACGAGCAGTACTTC. Translated: CASSQDFWGQGPYEQYF.

J is TRBJ2-7 and V is TRBV9, with TRBD1 as a possible D gene (5 bases). Trimming shortened V by 0 bases and J by 2 bases, and 12 bases separated the two germline ends. CDR3 length: 15 residues. Germline CDR1 and CDR2: SGDLS and YYNGEE. CDR3 DNA sequence: TGTGCCAGCAGCGTAGAGGGGCACGTAGCCTACGAGCAGTACTTC. It encodes CASSVEGHVAYEQYF. The full variable domain, its missing parts supplied by reference TRBV9 and TRBJ2-7, is DSGVTQTPKHLITATGQRVTLRCSPRSGDLSVYWYQQSLDQGLQFLIQYYNGEERAKGNILERFSAQQFPDLHSELNLSSLELGDSALYFCASSVEGHVAYEQYFGPGTRLTVT.

This sequence joins TRBV29-1 and TRBJ1-6; TRBD1 agrees at 7 bases. The CDR3 is 15 amino acids. V shed 7 bases, J shed 7 bases, and the junction held 13 bases outside the gene matches. Germline CDR1 and CDR2: SQVTM and ANQGSEA. In DNA form, the CDR3 reads TGCAGCGCCCAGGACGGGAAGGGGGCAAATTCACCCCTCCACTTT. Amino acids: CSAQDGKGANSPLHF.

This clone was seen only once. The V gene is TRBV6-5, the J gene TRBJ2-1; TRBD2 matches 9 bases. The CDR3 runs 15 residues. The V segment lost 2 bases and the J segment 7 bases; nucleotides outside the gene matches: 6. The germline V gene encodes CDR1 MNHEY and CDR2 SVGAGI. Here the CDR3 DNA reads TGTGCCAGCAGTTACATCGGCGGGAGGGGGAATGAGCAGTTCTTC. Its protein is CASSYIGGRGNEQFF.